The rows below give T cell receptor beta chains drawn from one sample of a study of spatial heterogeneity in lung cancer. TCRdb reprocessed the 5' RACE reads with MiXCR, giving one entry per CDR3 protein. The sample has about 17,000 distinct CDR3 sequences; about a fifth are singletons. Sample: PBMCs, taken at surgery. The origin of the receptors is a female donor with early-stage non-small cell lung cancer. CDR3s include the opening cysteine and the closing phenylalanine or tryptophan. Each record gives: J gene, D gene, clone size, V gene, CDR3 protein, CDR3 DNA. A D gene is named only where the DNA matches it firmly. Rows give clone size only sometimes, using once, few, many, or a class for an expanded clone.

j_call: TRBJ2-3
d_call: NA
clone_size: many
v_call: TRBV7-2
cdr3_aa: CASSLAGGLILSTDTQYF
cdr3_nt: TGTGCCAGCAGCTTAGCAGGTGGGCTGATTCTAAGCACAGATACGCAGTATTTT

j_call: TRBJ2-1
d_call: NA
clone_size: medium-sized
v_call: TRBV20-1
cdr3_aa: CSARPLQRLYNEQFF
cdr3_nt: TGCAGTGCTAGACCCCTCCAGCGGCTCTACAATGAGCAGTTCTTC

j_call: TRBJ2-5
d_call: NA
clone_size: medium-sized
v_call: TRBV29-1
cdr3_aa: CSGTRGRGETQYF
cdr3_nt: TGCAGCGGCACGAGGGGTAGGGGAGAGACCCAGTACTTC

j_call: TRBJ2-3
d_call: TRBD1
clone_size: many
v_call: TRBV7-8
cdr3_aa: CASSLGGTGFDTQYF
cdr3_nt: TGTGCCAGCAGCTTAGGCGGGACAGGGTTTGATACGCAGTATTTT

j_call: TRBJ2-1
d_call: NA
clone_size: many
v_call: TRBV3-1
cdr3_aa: CASSQDPMTSFGRNEQFF
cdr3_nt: TGTGCCAGCAGCCAAGATCCGATGACTAGTTTTGGACGCAATGAGCAGTTCTTC

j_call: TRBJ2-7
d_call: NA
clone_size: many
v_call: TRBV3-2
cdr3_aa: CASTRPRRGADLHPYEQYF
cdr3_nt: TGTGCCAGCACCCGTCCGCGCCGGGGGGCAGACCTTCATCCCTACGAGCAGTACTTC

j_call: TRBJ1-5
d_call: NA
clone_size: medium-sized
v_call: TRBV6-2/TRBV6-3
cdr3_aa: CASSPGGLRNQPQHF
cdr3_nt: TGTGCCAGCAGCCCGGGGGGGCTCCGCAATCAGCCCCAGCATTTT

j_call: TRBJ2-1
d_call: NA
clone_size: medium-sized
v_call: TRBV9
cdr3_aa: CASSASGTSYNEQFF
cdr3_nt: TGTGCCAGCAGCGCGTCAGGTACTTCCTACAATGAGCAGTTCTTC

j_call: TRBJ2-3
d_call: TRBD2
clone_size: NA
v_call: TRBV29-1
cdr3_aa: CSVVGTSGSGGTDTQYF
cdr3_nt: TGCAGCGTTGTGGGGACTAGCGGGAGTGGTGGCACAGATACGCAGTATTTT

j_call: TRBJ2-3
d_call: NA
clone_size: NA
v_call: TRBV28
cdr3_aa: CASSFGQGTDTQYF
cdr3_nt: TGTGCCAGCAGTTTCGGGCAGGGCACAGATACGCAGTATTTT

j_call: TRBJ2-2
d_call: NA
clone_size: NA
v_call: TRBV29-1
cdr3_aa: CSIQNTGELFF
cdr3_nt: TGCAGCATCCAGAACACCGGGGAGCTGTTTTTT

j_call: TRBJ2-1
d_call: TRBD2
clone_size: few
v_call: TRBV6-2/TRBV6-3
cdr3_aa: CASKEHPGGRSYNEQFF
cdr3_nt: TGTGCCAGCAAAGAACATCCGGGGGGTCGCTCCTACAATGAGCAGTTCTTC

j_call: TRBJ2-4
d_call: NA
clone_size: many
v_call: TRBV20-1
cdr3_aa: CSASGTKNIQYF
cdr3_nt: TGCAGTGCTAGCGGGACTAAAAACATTCAGTACTTC

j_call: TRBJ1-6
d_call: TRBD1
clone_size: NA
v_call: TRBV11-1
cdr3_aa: CASSAGTGRPPLHF
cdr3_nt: TGTGCCAGCAGCGCCGGGACAGGGAGGCCACCCCTCCACTTT

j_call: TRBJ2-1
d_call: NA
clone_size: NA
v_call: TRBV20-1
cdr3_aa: CSARTALDPNEQFF
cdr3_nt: TGCAGTGCAAGAACTGCCCTTGACCCCAATGAGCAGTTCTTC

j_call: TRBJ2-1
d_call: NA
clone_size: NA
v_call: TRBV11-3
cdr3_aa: CASSFSYNEQFF
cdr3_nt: TGTGCCAGCAGCTTCTCCTACAATGAGCAGTTCTTC

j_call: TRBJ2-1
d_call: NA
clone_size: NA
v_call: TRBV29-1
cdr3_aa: CSVERALSSYNEQFF
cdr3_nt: TGCAGCGTTGAACGGGCCTTGAGCTCCTACAATGAGCAGTTCTTC

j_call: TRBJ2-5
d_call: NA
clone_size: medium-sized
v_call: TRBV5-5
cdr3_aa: CASSLGSFIGQETQYF
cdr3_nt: TGTGCCAGCAGCTTGGGATCATTTATCGGTCAAGAGACCCAGTACTTC

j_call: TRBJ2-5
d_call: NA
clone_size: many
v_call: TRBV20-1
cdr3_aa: CSAQTNRFRETQYF
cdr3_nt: TGCAGTGCACAGACTAACAGATTCCGGGAGACCCAGTACTTC

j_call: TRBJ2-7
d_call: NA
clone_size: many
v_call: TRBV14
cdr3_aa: CASSPHLQAFYEQYF
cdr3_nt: TGTGCCAGCAGCCCCCACTTACAGGCTTTCTACGAGCAGTACTTC

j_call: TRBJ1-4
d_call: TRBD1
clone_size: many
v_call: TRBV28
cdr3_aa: CASSSTGTGREKLFF
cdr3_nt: TGTGCCAGCAGCTCGACCGGGACAGGTCGCGAAAAACTGTTTTTT

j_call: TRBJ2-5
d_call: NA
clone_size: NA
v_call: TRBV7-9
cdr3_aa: CASSLNRELSIQTQYF
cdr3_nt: TGTGCCAGCAGCCTAAACCGGGAGCTTTCAATCCAGACCCAGTACTTC

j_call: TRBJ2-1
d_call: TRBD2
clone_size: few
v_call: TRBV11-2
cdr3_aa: CASSPIIPVSGSSGEQFF
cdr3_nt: TGTGCCAGCAGCCCGATAATCCCCGTTAGCGGGAGCTCCGGTGAGCAGTTCTTC

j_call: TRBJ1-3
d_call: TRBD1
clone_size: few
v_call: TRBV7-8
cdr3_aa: CASSSYRGAGNTIYF
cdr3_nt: TGTGCCAGCAGCTCCTACAGGGGGGCTGGAAACACCATATATTTT

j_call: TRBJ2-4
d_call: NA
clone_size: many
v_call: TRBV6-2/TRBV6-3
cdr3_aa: CASSQGSLVQYF
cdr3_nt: TGTGCCAGCAGCCAAGGAAGCCTGGTTCAGTACTTC

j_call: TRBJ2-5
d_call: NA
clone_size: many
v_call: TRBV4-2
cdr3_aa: CASSVVSYESEETQYF
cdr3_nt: TGTGCCAGCAGCGTGGTTAGTTACGAATCTGAAGAGACCCAGTACTTC

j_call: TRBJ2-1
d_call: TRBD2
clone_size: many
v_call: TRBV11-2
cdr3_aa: CASSSMHRAGDNEQFF
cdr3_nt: TGTGCCAGCAGCTCTATGCACAGAGCGGGAGACAATGAGCAGTTCTTC

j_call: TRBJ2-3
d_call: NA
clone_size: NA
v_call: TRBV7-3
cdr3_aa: CASAPGIAANTQYF
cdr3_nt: TGTGCCAGCGCCCCGGGGATAGCTGCGAATACGCAGTATTTT

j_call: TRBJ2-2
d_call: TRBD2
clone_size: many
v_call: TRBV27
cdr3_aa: CASSLFLAGAGELFF
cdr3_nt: TGTGCCAGCAGTTTATTTCTAGCGGGAGCCGGGGAGCTGTTTTTT

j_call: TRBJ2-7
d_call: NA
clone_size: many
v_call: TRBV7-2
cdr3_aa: CASSLGGVGLKDEQYF
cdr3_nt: TGTGCCAGCAGCTTAGGAGGCGTGGGACTTAAGGACGAGCAGTACTTC

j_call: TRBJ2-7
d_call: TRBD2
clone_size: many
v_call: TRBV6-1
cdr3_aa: CASGSGTSGRASDEQYF
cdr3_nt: TGTGCCAGCGGTTCCGGGACTAGCGGGAGGGCCAGCGACGAGCAGTACTTC

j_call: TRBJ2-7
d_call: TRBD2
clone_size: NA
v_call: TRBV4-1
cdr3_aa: CASSQAGTRISYEQYF
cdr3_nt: TGCGCCAGCAGTCAAGCCGGGACTAGAATTTCATACGAGCAGTACTTC

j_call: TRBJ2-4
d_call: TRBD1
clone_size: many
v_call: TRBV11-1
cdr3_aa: CASSSRGQGNIQYF
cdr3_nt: TGTGCCAGCAGCTCCAGGGGACAGGGAAACATTCAGTACTTC